This entry lists 4 T cell receptor beta chains sequenced from one sample in a study of identical twins. TCRdb ran MiXCR on the 5' RACE reads and lists one entry per CDR3 protein. The table includes about 810,000 distinct CDR3 sequences, 9% to 15% detected once. This sample also appeared in a second study, on yellow fever vaccine responses in identical twins.

The sequencing sample was made of PBMCs. These receptors all stem from a woman under 30 in good health.

This clonotype came up a few times. The V gene is TRBV13, the J gene TRBJ2-5; TRBD2 matches at 8 bases. The CDR3 length is 14 residues. The V and J ends lost 6 bases and 5 bases, in that order; junction bases with no gene match: 8. Germline-derived CDR1 and CDR2 are PRHDT and FYEKMQ (reference sequence). The DNA for the CDR3 is TGTGCCAGCAGACCCCCCGGGGGGGCGGAGACCCAGTACTTC. This gives the protein CASRPPGGAETQYF.

This chain connects TRBV4-1 to TRBJ2-1; 8 positions agree with TRBD2. Germline-derived CDR1 and CDR2 are MGHRA and YSYEKL. V trimming: 3 bases; J trimming: 8 bases; junction bases outside the gene matches: 6. The CDR3 has 14 amino acids. The CDR3 here is CASSQLRGVYEQFF. CDR3 DNA: TGCGCCAGCAGCCAGTTGCGGGGGGTCTATGAGCAGTTCTTC.

The J gene is TRBJ2-2, the V gene TRBV5-1, with 9 bases that match TRBD1. Germline V gene sequence: CDR1 SGHRS, CDR2 YFSETQ. This CDR3 spans 15 amino acids. V shed 3 bases and J 6 bases; nucleotides not matched to a gene: 6. The CDR3 loop is CASSSEGQGPGELFF. The CDR3 DNA reads as TGCGCCAGCAGCTCGGAAGGACAGGGGCCCGGGGAGCTGTTTTTT. The full variable domain, rest sourced from reference TRBV5-1 and TRBJ2-2, is KAGVTQTPRYLIKTRGQQVTLSCSPISGHRSVSWYQQTPGQGLQFLFEYFSETQRNKGNFPGRFSGRQFSNSRSEMNVSTLELGDSALYLCASSSEGQGPGELFFGEGSRLTVL.

The chain carries TRBV10-3 and TRBJ2-3; no firm D call. This CDR3 comprises 12 residues. Trimming cost V 10 bases and J 6 bases, with 14 bases left between them. CDR1 and CDR2 (germline): ENHRY, SYGVKD. The CDR3 sequence: CATKYELDTQYF. DNA for the CDR3: TGTGCCACCAAGTATGAGCTTGATACGCAGTATTTT.